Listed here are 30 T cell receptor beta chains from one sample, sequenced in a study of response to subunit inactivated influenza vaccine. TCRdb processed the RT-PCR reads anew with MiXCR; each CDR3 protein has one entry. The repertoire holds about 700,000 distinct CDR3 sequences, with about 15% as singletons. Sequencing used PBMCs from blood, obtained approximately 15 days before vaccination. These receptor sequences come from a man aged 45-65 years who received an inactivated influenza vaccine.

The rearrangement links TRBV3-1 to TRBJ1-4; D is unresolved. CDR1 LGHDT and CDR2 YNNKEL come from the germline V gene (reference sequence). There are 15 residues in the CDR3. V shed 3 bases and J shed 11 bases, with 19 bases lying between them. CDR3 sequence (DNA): TGTGCCAGCAGCCACCCTGTAGGAGGAGACCAGAAACTGTTTTTT. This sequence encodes CASSHPVGGDQKLFF.

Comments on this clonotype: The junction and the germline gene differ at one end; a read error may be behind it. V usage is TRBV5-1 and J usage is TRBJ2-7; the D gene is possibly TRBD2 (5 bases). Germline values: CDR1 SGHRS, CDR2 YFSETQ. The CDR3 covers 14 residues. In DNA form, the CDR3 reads TGCGCCAGCAGCCTGACGGGATTGGGCAGCCTGCCCCTCTTC. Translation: CASSLTGLGSLPLF.

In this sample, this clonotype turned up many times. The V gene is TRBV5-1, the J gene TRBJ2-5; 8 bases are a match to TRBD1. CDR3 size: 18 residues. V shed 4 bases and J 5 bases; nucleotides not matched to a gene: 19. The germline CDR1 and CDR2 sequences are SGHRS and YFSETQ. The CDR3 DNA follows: TGCGCCAGCAGCCTGGACAGGGATTTCCAAAGTCGGGTGGAGACCCAGTACTTC. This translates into CASSLDRDFQSRVETQYF.

The CDR3 sequence: CSTGPTYEQYF. The CDR3 region has the DNA TGCAGTACAGGACCTACCTACGAGCAGTACTTC. This chain connects TRBV20-1 to TRBJ2-7, with D possibly being TRBD1 (5 bases). The CDR3 sequence is 11 residues long. Germline V CDR1 and CDR2: DFQATT, SNEGSKA (reference sequence). V was shortened by 8 bases and J by 2 bases, with 10 bases between the two germline ends.

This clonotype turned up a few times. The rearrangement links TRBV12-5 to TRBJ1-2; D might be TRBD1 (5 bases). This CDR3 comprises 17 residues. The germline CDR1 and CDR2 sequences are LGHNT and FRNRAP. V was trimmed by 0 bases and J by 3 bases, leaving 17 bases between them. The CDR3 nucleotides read TGTGCTAGTGGTTTGGTCCTTGGGCAGGGCGATTACTATGGCTACACCTTC. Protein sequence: CASGLVLGQGDYYGYTF.

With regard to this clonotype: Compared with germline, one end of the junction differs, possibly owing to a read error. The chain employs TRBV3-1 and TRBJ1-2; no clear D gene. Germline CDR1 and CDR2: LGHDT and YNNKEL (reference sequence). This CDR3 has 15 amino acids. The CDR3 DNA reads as TGTGCCAGCGGCCAAGAGAGTGGCAGCCTTTATGGCTACACCTTC. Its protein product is CASGQESGSLYGYTF.

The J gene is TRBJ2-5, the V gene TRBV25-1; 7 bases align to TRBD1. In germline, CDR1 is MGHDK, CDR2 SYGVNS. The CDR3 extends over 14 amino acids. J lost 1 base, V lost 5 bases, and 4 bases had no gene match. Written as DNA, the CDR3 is TGTGCCAGCAGTAGGGGGCAAGGCCAAGAGACCCAGTACTTC. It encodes CASSRGQGQETQYF.

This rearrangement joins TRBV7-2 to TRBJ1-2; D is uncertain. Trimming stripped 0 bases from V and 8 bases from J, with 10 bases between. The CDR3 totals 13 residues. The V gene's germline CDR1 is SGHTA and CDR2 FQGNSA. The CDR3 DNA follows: TGTGCCAGCAGCTTAGCGGGCCTCCCGGGCTACACCTTC. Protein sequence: CASSLAGLPGYTF.

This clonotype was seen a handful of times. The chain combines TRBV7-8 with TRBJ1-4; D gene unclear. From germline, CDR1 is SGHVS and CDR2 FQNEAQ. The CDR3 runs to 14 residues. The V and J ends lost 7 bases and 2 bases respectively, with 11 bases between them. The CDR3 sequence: CASNLGITNEKLFF. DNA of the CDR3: TGTGCCAGCAACCTAGGGATCACTAATGAAAAACTGTTTTTT.

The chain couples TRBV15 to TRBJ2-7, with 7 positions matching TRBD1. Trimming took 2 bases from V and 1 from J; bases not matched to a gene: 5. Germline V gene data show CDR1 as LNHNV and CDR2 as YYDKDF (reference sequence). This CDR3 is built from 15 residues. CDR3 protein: CATSRIKQGSYEQYF. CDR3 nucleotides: TGTGCCACCAGCAGAATTAAACAGGGGTCCTACGAGCAGTACTTC.

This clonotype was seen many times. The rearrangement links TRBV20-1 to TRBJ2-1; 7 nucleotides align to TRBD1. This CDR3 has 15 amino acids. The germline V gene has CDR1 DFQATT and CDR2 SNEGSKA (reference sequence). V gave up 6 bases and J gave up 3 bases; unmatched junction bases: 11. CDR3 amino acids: CSATGQEGYYNEQFF. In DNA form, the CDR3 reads TGCAGTGCAACTGGACAGGAAGGCTACTACAATGAGCAGTTCTTC.

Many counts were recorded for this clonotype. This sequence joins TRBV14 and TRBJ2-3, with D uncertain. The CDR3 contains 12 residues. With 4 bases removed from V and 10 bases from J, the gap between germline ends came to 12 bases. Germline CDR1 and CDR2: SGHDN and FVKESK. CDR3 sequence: CASSPLGVAQYF. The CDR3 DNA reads TGTGCCAGCAGCCCTCTTGGAGTGGCGCAGTATTTT. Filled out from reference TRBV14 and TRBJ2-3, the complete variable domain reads EAGVTQFPSHSVIEKGQTVTLRCDPISGHDNLYWYRRVMGKEIKFLLHFVKESKQDESGMPNNRFLAERTGGTYSTLKVQPAELEDSGVYFCASSPLGVAQYFGPGTRLTVL.

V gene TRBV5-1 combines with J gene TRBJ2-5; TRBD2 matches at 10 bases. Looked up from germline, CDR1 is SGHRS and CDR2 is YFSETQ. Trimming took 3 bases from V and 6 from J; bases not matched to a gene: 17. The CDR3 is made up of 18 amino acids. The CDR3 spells CASSSDLASGRVGQTQYF. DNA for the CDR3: TGCGCCAGCAGCTCCGACTTAGCTAGCGGGAGAGTGGGCCAGACCCAGTACTTC.

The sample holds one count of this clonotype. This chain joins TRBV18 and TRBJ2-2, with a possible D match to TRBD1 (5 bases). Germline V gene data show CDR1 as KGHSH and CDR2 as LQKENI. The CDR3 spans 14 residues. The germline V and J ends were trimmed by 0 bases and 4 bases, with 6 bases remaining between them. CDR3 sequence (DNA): TGTGCCAGCTCACCACCTCAGGGCACCGGGGAGCTGTTTTTT. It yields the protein CASSPPQGTGELFF.

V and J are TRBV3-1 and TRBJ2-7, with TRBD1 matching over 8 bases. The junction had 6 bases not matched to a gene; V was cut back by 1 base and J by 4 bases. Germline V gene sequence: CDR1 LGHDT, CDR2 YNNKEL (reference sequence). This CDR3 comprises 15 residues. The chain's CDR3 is CASSQGTGPNYEQYF. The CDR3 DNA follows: TGTGCCAGCAGCCAAGGGACAGGGCCGAATTACGAGCAGTACTTC.

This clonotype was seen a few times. The CDR3 sequence is CASSGIRRTGYRLPNEQFF. As DNA, the CDR3 is TGTGCCAGCAGCGGAATCAGGAGGACAGGGTATCGCCTGCCCAATGAGCAGTTCTTC. The chain uses TRBV25-1 and TRBJ2-1; 8 bases map to TRBD1. V dropped 6 bases and J dropped 6; count of bases not matched to a gene: 22. In germline, CDR1 is MGHDK, CDR2 SYGVNS. This CDR3 contains 19 residues.

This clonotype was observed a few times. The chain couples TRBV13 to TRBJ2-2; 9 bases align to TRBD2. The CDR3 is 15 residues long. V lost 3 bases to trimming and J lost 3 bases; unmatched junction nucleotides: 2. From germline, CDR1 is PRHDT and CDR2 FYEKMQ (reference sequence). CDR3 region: CASSLRGGHTGELFF. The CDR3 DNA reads TGTGCCAGCAGCTTGCGGGGGGGCCACACCGGGGAGCTGTTTTTT.

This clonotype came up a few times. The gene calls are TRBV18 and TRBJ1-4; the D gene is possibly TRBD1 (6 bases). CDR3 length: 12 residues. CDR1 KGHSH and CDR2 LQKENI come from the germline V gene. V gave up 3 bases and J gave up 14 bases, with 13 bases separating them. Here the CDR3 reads CASSPRGVGLFF. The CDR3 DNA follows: TGTGCCAGCTCACCGAGGGGGGTCGGGCTGTTTTTT.

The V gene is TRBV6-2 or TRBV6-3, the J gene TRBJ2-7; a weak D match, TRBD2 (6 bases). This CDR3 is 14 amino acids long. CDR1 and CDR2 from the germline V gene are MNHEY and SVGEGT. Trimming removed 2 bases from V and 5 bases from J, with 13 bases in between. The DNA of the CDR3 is TGTGCCAGCAGTTACGCGACTAGATTCGACGAGCAGTACTTC. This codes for CASSYATRFDEQYF.

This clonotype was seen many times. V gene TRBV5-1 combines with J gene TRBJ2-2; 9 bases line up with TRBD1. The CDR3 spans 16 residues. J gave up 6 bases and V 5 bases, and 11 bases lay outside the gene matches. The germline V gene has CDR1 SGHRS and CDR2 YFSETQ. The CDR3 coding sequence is TGCGCCAGCAGAGGCCCAGTGACAGGGGGTCCCGGGGAGCTGTTTTTT. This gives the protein CASRGPVTGGPGELFF.

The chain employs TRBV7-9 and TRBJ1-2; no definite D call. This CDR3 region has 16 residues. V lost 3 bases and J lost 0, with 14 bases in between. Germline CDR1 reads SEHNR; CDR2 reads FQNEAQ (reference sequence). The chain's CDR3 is CASSFVDTRANYGYTF. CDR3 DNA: TGTGCCAGCAGCTTCGTCGACACGCGAGCTAACTATGGCTACACCTTC.

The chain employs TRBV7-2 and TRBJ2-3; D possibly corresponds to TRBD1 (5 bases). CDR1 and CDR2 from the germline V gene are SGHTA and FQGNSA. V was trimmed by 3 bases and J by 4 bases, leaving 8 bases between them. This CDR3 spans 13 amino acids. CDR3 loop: CASSFQGSDTQYF. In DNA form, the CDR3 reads TGTGCCAGCAGCTTTCAGGGATCAGATACGCAGTATTTT.

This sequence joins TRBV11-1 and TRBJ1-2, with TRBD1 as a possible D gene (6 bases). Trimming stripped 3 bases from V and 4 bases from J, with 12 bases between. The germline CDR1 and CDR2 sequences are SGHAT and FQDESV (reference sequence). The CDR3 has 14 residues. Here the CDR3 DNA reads TGTGCCAGCAGCTTTGCAGGGGCTGGCTATGGCTACACCTTC. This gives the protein CASSFAGAGYGYTF. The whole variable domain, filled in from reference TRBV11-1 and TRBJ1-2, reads EAEVAQSPRYKITEKSQAVAFWCDPISGHATLYWYRQILGQGPELLVQFQDESVVDDSQLPKDRFSAERLKGVDSTLKIQPAELGDSAMYLCASSFAGAGYGYTFGSGTRLTVV.

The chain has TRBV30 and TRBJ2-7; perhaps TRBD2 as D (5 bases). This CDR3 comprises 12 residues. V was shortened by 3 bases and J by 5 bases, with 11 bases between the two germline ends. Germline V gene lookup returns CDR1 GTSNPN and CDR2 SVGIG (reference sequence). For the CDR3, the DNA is TGTGCCTGGAGCCACACGGGGAACGAGCAGTACTTC. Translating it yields CAWSHTGNEQYF.

CDR3 nucleotides: TGCAGCGTAACTGTGGGACTACAGAGCTCCTACGAGCAGTACTTC. This codes for CSVTVGLQSSYEQYF. V gene TRBV29-1 combines with J gene TRBJ2-7; 7 bases agree with TRBD2. This CDR3 has 15 amino acids. In germline, CDR1 is SQVTM, CDR2 ANQGSEA. Trimming took 6 bases from V and 0 from J; bases not matched to a gene: 11.

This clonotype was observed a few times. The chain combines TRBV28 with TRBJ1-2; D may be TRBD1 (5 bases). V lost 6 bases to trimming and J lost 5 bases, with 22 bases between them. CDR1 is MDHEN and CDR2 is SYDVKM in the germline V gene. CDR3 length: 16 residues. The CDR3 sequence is CASRSTAFGAGYGYTF. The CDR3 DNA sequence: TGTGCCAGCAGATCTACAGCCTTCGGGGCAGGGTATGGCTACACCTTC.

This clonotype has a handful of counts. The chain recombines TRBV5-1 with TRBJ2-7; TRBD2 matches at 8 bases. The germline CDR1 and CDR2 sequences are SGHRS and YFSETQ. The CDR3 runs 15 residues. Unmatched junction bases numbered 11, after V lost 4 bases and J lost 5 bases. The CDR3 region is CASSPGGGRENEQYF. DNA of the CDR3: TGCGCCAGCAGCCCGGGGGGGGGTCGGGAAAACGAGCAGTACTTC.

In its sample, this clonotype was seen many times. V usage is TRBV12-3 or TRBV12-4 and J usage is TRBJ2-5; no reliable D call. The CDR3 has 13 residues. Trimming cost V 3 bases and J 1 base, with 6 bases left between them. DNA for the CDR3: TGTGCCAGCAGTTTCCCGCCCCAAGAGACCCAGTACTTC. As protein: CASSFPPQETQYF.

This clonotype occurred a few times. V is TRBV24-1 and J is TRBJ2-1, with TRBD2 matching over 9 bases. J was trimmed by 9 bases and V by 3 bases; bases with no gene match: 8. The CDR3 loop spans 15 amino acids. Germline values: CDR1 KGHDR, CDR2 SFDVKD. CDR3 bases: TGTGCCACCAGTGATCCCGTGGGACTAGCAGTTGAGCAGTTCTTC. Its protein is CATSDPVGLAVEQFF.

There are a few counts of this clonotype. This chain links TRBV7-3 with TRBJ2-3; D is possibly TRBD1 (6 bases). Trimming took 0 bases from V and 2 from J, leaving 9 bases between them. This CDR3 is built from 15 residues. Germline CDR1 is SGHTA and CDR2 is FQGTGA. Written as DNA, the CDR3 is TGTGCCAGCAGCTTAACAGGGGGTATCACAGATACGCAGTATTTT. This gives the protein CASSLTGGITDTQYF.